Following are 28 T cell receptor beta chains from one sample sequenced in a study of OX40 agonist ivuxolimab in advanced cancers. Sequenced by immunoSEQ multiplex PCR; TCRdb stores in-frame clones only, minus some. In the table there are more than 95,000 clones, approximately 94% of which are singletons. The sequencing used CD4+ or CD8+ T cells sorted from blood, collected in a trial of the OX40 agonist ivuxolimab. These receptors all stem from an adult with an advanced solid tumor such as melanoma, head and neck, liver or kidney cancer.

The chain carries TRBV7-8 and TRBJ1-1; no clear D. The CDR3 is made up of 15 amino acids. Trimming took off 2 bases at V and 0 bases at J, with 10 bases between the two ends. CDR1 is SGHVS and CDR2 is FQNEAQ in the germline V gene. In nucleotides, the CDR3 is TGTGCCAGCAGCTTAATGGGCAGATTGAACACTGAAGCTTTCTTT. As protein: CASSLMGRLNTEAFF.

The V call is TRBV6-6, the J call TRBJ2-1, with TRBD2 matching over 14 bases. The CDR3 loop spans 16 amino acids. In germline, CDR1 is MNHNY, CDR2 SVGAGI (reference sequence). J gave up 9 bases and V 2 bases, and 6 bases lay outside the gene matches. The CDR3 loop reads CASSYPGLAGEGEQFF. The CDR3 DNA reads TGTGCCAGCAGTTACCCGGGACTAGCGGGAGAGGGTGAGCAGTTCTTC.

The V and J genes are TRBV18 and TRBJ2-7; D gene uncertain. Germline-derived CDR1 and CDR2 are KGHSH and LQKENI. V dropped 2 bases and J dropped 0 bases, with 14 bases sitting between them. This CDR3 region has 16 residues. CDR3 sequence reads: CASSPMGYSSSYEQYF. The CDR3 nucleotides read TGTGCCAGCTCACCAATGGGGTATTCTAGCTCCTACGAGCAGTACTTC.

The genes are TRBV10-2 and TRBJ2-1; D might be TRBD2 (5 bases). The length of the CDR3 is 14 residues. Looked up from germline, CDR1 is WSHSY and CDR2 is SAAADI. Trimming stripped 11 bases from V and 0 bases from J, with 14 bases between. In DNA, the CDR3 is TGCGCCGGAAAAAGCGGAAGCTCCTACAATGAGCAGTTCTTC. This codes for CAGKSGSSYNEQFF.

The rearrangement links TRBV7-2 to TRBJ2-1, with D hard to call. The V gene lost 0 bases and the J gene lost 8 bases, with 8 bases spanning the gap. Germline V lookup: CDR1 SGHTA, CDR2 FQGNSA. The CDR3 has 13 residues. CDR3 bases: TGTGCCAGCAGCTTAGCCCTCCTCGATGAGCAGTTCTTC. It is translated as CASSLALLDEQFF.

CDR3 DNA sequence: TGTGCCAGCAGCAAAATGAGCACAGATACGCAGTATTTT. This sequence encodes CASSKMSTDTQYF. V gene TRBV28 combines with J gene TRBJ2-3; D call uncertain. The CDR3 is made up of 13 amino acids. Germline CDR1 MDHEN, CDR2 SYDVKM. V was shortened by 6 bases and J by 0 bases, with 7 bases between the two germline ends.

In this sample, this clone turned up a few times. The V call is TRBV20-1, the J call TRBJ1-2; perhaps TRBD1 as D (6 bases). Trimming removed 7 bases at V and 5 bases at J, with 8 bases between. Germline loops: CDR1 DFQATT, CDR2 SNEGSKA (reference sequence). The CDR3 runs 10 residues. In DNA form, the CDR3 reads TGCAGTGTCAGGGGTTATGGCTACACCTTC. This codes for CSVRGYGYTF.

CDR3 sequence reads: CASNPDRGGLDTQYF. DNA for the CDR3: TGCGCCAGCAATCCGGACAGGGGGGGTTTAGATACGCAGTATTTT. V and J are TRBV10-2 and TRBJ2-3, with TRBD1 identical over 10 bases. V shed 7 bases and J 5 bases; nucleotides not matched to a gene: 9. The CDR3 runs to 15 residues. Germline CDR1 reads WSHSY; CDR2 reads SAAADI.

V is TRBV15 and J is TRBJ2-5; TRBD2 agrees at 8 bases. The CDR3 loop spans 16 amino acids. V shed 0 bases and J 5 bases; nucleotides not matched to a gene: 8. Per the germline V gene, CDR1 is LNHNV and CDR2 is YYDKDF (reference sequence). In DNA form, the CDR3 reads TGTGCCACCAGCAGAGATAGCCGGGAGGGCGAGGAGACCCAGTACTTC. Encoded protein: CATSRDSREGEETQYF.

In DNA form, the CDR3 reads TGTGCCAGCAGCTTATGGAAGGGGGTCATGAACACTGAAGCTTTCTTT. The encoded protein is CASSLWKGVMNTEAFF. The rearrangement uses TRBV7-9 and TRBJ1-1; possible D gene TRBD1, 6 bases. The CDR3 has 16 amino acids. The V end was cut by 2 bases, the J end by 0 bases, with 13 bases between. Germline CDR1 and CDR2: SEHNR and FQNEAQ (reference sequence).

The chain uses TRBV7-2 and TRBJ2-5; TRBD1 agrees at 8 bases. Germline V gene sequence: CDR1 SGHTA, CDR2 FQGNSA. The length of the CDR3 is 13 residues. The J segment lost 13 bases and the V segment lost 7 bases, leaving 14 bases of the junction unmatched. The CDR3, as DNA: TGTGCCAGCACCAACACCGGACAGGGAATCCGGTACTTC. As protein: CASTNTGQGIRYF.

The gene calls are TRBV11-2 and TRBJ2-1; no firm D call. The length of the CDR3 is 11 residues. With 3 bases removed from V and 5 bases from J, the gap between germline ends came to 2 bases. In germline, CDR1 is SGHAT, CDR2 FQNNGV. CDR3 nucleotides: TGTGCCAGCAGCTTGAACAATGAGCAGTTCTTC. It encodes CASSLNNEQFF.

This chain links TRBV7-9 with TRBJ1-2; no clear D gene. V was trimmed by 2 bases and J by 0 bases, leaving 10 bases between them. This CDR3 has 15 amino acids. Germline V lookup: CDR1 SEHNR, CDR2 FQNEAQ (reference sequence). CDR3 protein: CASSLTADANYGYTF. The DNA for the CDR3 is TGTGCCAGCAGCTTAACGGCGGACGCTAACTATGGCTACACCTTC.

The chain recombines TRBV5-4 with TRBJ2-5; D is uncertain. Per the germline V gene, CDR1 is SGHNT and CDR2 is YYREEE (reference sequence). Between the trimmed V and J ends, which lost 3 bases and 6 bases, there was a span of 15 bases. The CDR3 runs 14 residues. CDR3 region: CASSSYLAGKTQYF. DNA for the CDR3: TGTGCCAGCAGCTCGTACCTGGCCGGAAAGACCCAGTACTTC.

This rearrangement joins TRBV9 to TRBJ2-1; D is ambiguous. The germline gives CDR1 SGDLS, CDR2 YYNGEE. There are 16 residues in the CDR3. Trimming left V 0 bases short and J 0 bases short, with 10 bases between. DNA for the CDR3: TGTGCCAGCAGCGTAGGCCCAGTAAGCTCCTACAATGAGCAGTTCTTC. As protein: CASSVGPVSSYNEQFF.

The chain couples TRBV5-6 to TRBJ2-2; D is perhaps TRBD1 (5 bases). The CDR3 runs to 16 residues. V dropped 5 bases and J dropped 3 bases, with 17 bases sitting between them. The germline CDR1 and CDR2 sequences are SGHDT and YYEEEE. The CDR3 DNA reads as TGTGCCAGCAGGTCCAGGGTGAATTGGTACACCGGGGAGCTGTTTTTT. This translates into CASRSRVNWYTGELFF.

This rearrangement joins TRBV7-2 to TRBJ2-3; 7 bases align to TRBD2. There are 17 residues in the CDR3. With 4 bases clipped from V and 5 bases from J, the junction kept 15 bases outside the gene matches. Germline lookup yields CDR1 SGHTA and CDR2 FQGNSA. The CDR3 here is CASSSGGGGATRDTQYF. CDR3 DNA: TGTGCCAGCAGCTCGGGGGGAGGAGGGGCGACCAGAGATACGCAGTATTTT.

The chain couples TRBV7-2 to TRBJ2-1; the match to TRBD1 covers 10 bases. The CDR3 loop spans 19 amino acids. V lost 5 bases to trimming and J lost 3 bases; unmatched junction nucleotides: 16. Germline V gene data show CDR1 as SGHTA and CDR2 as FQGNSA. The CDR3 region is CASSAPLRPGTGDYNEQFF. CDR3 coding DNA: TGTGCCAGCAGCGCCCCCCTCAGACCTGGGACAGGGGACTACAATGAGCAGTTCTTC.

In this sample, this clone turned up a few times. The V and J genes are TRBV10-3 and TRBJ2-7, with 7 nucleotides matching TRBD1. Trimming at V came to 6 bases and at J to 0 bases, leaving 8 bases not matched to a gene. The germline CDR1 and CDR2 sequences are ENHRY and SYGVKD. CDR3 size: 15 residues. The CDR3 spells CAIRLDRVGSYEQYF. The CDR3 DNA is TGTGCCATCAGGCTCGACAGGGTCGGCTCCTACGAGCAGTACTTC.

This sequence joins TRBV18 and TRBJ2-3; 7 bases line up with TRBD2. Trimming at V came to 7 bases and at J to 0 bases, leaving 10 bases not matched to a gene. The V gene's germline CDR1 is KGHSH and CDR2 LQKENI. The CDR3 is 16 residues long. The DNA of the CDR3 is TGTGCCAGCTTTGCCCAGCGGGGTACTAGCACAGATACGCAGTATTTT. Protein sequence: CASFAQRGTSTDTQYF. Full variable domain (missing parts from reference TRBV18 and TRBJ2-3): NAGVMQNPRHLVRRRGQEARLRCSPMKGHSHVYWYRQLPEEGLKFMVYLQKENIIDESGMPKERFSAEFPKEGPSILRIQQVVRGDSAAYFCASFAQRGTSTDTQYFGPGTRLTVL.

A single count supports this clone. This chain links TRBV28 with TRBJ2-7, with a tentative D call TRBD2 (6 bases). The CDR3 runs 14 residues. Looked up from germline, CDR1 is MDHEN and CDR2 is SYDVKM. V was clipped by 3 bases and J by 2 bases, with 11 bases between them. CDR3 coding DNA: TGTGCCAGCAGTTTTAAAGGAGGGCCCTACGAGCAGTACTTC. Residues: CASSFKGGPYEQYF.

This clone was seen a single time. CDR3 bases: TGTGCCAGCAGATCTACACAGGGGCAAGAGACCCAGTACTTC. It translates to CASRSTQGQETQYF. The V call is TRBV25-1, the J call TRBJ2-5; 7 nucleotides match TRBD1. Germline V gives CDR1 MGHDK, CDR2 SYGVNS. The ends lost 6 bases at V and 2 bases at J; junction bases unmatched: 6. The CDR3 is 14 residues long.

V usage is TRBV5-1 and J usage is TRBJ1-1; no definite D call. V was shortened by 4 bases and J by 5 bases, with 21 bases between the two germline ends. The CDR3 loop spans 16 amino acids. Germline V gene sequence: CDR1 SGHRS, CDR2 YFSETQ. The CDR3 protein is CASSLVLKERGTEAFF. CDR3 sequence (DNA): TGCGCCAGCAGCCTCGTCTTAAAAGAGCGGGGTACTGAAGCTTTCTTT. Looking up the rest from reference TRBV5-1 and TRBJ1-1 gives the full variable domain: KAGVTQTPRYLIKTRGQQVTLSCSPISGHRSVSWYQQTPGQGLQFLFEYFSETQRNKGNFPGRFSGRQFSNSRSEMNVSTLELGDSALYLCASSLVLKERGTEAFFGQGTRLTVV.

The chain links TRBV19 to TRBJ1-5, with unresolved D. V dropped 3 bases and J dropped 7 bases, with 10 bases sitting between them. Per germline, CDR1 LNHDA and CDR2 SQIVND (reference sequence). This CDR3 comprises 13 residues. The CDR3 DNA sequence: TGTGCCAGTAGTATGGAGTACGGACAGCCCCAGCATTTT. It specifies CASSMEYGQPQHF.

This chain uses TRBV5-1 with TRBJ2-3; 12 bases line up with TRBD2. The CDR3 runs to 16 residues. Germline V gene data show CDR1 as SGHRS and CDR2 as YFSETQ. With V trimmed by 2 bases and J by 1 base, 2 bases remained unmatched. The CDR3 DNA follows: TGCGCCAGCAGCTTACTAGCGGGAGGAGGCACAGATACGCAGTATTTT. The encoded protein is CASSLLAGGGTDTQYF.

This chain connects TRBV7-8 to TRBJ1-5; TRBD1 agrees at 10 bases. Germline values: CDR1 SGHVS, CDR2 FQNEAQ. J was trimmed by 0 bases and V by 5 bases; bases with no gene match: 10. The CDR3 runs 18 residues. CDR3 protein: CASSARTGGRYSNQPQHF. CDR3 sequence (DNA): TGTGCCAGCAGCGCCCGGACAGGGGGGCGATATAGCAATCAGCCCCAGCATTTT.

The chain uses TRBV5-1 and TRBJ2-2, with D possibly matching TRBD1 (6 bases). CDR3 length: 15 amino acids. Deletions cut 2 bases from V and 7 bases from J, with 15 bases between. Germline V lookup: CDR1 SGHRS, CDR2 YFSETQ. The CDR3 bases are TGCGCCAGCAGCTTCCGGGCAGGGGAGAACGGGGAGCTGTTTTTT. This encodes CASSFRAGENGELFF.

The CDR3 coding sequence is TGTGCCAGCAGCGCCGGACAGGCGGATTATGGCTACACCTTC. Translation gives CASSAGQADYGYTF. This chain uses TRBV28 with TRBJ1-2, with 7 bases that match TRBD1. This CDR3 comprises 14 residues. The junction had 9 bases not matched to a gene; V was cut back by 6 bases and J by 5 bases. CDR1 and CDR2 from the germline V gene are MDHEN and SYDVKM.